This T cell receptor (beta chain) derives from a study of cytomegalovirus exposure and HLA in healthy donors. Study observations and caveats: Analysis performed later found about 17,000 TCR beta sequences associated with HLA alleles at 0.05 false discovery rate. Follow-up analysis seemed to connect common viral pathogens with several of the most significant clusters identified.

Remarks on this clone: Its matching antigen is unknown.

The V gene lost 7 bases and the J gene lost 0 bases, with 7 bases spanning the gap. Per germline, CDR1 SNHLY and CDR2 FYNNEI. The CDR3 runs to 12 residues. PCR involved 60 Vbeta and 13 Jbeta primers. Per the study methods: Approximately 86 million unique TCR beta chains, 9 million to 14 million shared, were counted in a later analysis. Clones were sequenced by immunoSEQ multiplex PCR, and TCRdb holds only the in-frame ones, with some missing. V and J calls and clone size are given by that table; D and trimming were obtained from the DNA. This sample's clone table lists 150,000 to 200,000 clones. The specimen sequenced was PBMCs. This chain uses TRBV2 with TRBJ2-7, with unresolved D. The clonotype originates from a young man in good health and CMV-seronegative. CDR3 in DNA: TGTGCCAGCACCGACACCTCCTACGAGCAGTACTTC. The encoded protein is CASTDTSYEQYF.